This entry lists 5 T cell receptor beta chains sequenced from one sample in a study of cytomegalovirus exposure and HLA in healthy donors. Sequencing used immunoSEQ multiplex PCR; TCRdb keeps in-frame clones, though not all of them. The data hold a few hundred thousand clones, with about 90% observed a single time. The source material was PBMCs. All receptors come from a woman under 40 in good health and CMV-seronegative.

CDR3 amino acids: CAWNGLIGNEQFF. The DNA of the CDR3 is TGTGCCTGGAATGGCCTCATAGGCAATGAGCAGTTCTTC. The V gene is TRBV30, the J gene TRBJ2-1; no firm D call. The CDR3 consists of 13 residues. V lost 4 bases to trimming and J lost 6 bases, with 13 bases between them. Germline loops: CDR1 GTSNPN, CDR2 SVGIG (reference sequence).

The gene calls are TRBV2 and TRBJ1-5, with D maybe TRBD1 (6 bases). Germline V CDR1 and CDR2: SNHLY, FYNNEI. The CDR3 has 15 residues. V was pared by 2 bases and J by 1 base, with 9 bases between. The chain's CDR3 is CASSEWGTSNQPQHF. CDR3 bases: TGTGCCAGCAGTGAATGGGGGACAAGCAATCAGCCCCAGCATTTT. Full variable domain (missing parts from reference TRBV2 and TRBJ1-5): EPEVTQTPSHQVTQMGQEVILRCVPISNHLYFYWYRQILGQKVEFLVSFYNNEISEKSEIFDDQFSVERPDGSNFTLKIRSTKLEDSAMYFCASSEWGTSNQPQHFGDGTRLSIL.

The chain couples TRBV6-1 to TRBJ2-7; D uncertain. Trimming pared 5 bases from V and 4 bases from J, leaving 9 bases between. The germline V gene has CDR1 MNHNS and CDR2 SASEGT. The CDR3 sequence is 12 residues long. The DNA for the CDR3 is TGTGCCAGCAGTAAAGACGGGTACGAGCAGTACTTC. This encodes CASSKDGYEQYF.

The CDR3 here is CASRRLAARADTQYF. CDR3 DNA: TGTGCCAGCAGGCGCCTGGCCGCGAGGGCAGATACGCAGTATTTT. The chain has TRBV28 and TRBJ2-3, with D maybe TRBD2 (5 bases). CDR1 and CDR2 (germline): MDHEN, SYDVKM. V was pared by 6 bases and J by 4 bases, with 17 bases between. This CDR3 comprises 15 residues.

This chain connects TRBV6-1 to TRBJ2-1, with 12 bases fitting TRBD1. The CDR3 is 14 residues long. The V and J ends lost 10 bases and 6 bases, in that order; junction bases with no gene match: 7. Per the germline V gene, CDR1 is MNHNS and CDR2 is SASEGT. CDR3 sequence reads: CAISGDRGRNEQFF. The CDR3, as DNA: TGTGCCATCTCTGGGGACAGGGGGCGCAATGAGCAGTTCTTC.